The 11 T cell receptor beta chains below come from one sample, sequenced in a study of blood T cell repertoires in COVID-19. Profiling relied on immunoSEQ multiplex PCR, and the TCRdb table lists in-frame clones only, not all of them. Among fewer than 90,000 clones listed, 76% were seen once. Sequenced: peripheral blood. All receptors derive from a man in his sixties with COVID-19, enrolled during active disease.

A word on this clone: Other DNA sequences in this specimen translate into the identical CDR3. J is TRBJ1-3 and V is TRBV13, with TRBD1 identical over 8 bases. The ends lost 0 bases at V and 3 bases at J; junction bases unmatched: 1. The germline gives CDR1 PRHDT, CDR2 FYEKMQ (reference sequence). This CDR3 spans 15 amino acids. The CDR3 reads CASSLGRGLGNTIYF. The CDR3 DNA reads as TGTGCCAGCAGCTTAGGCAGGGGGCTTGGAAACACCATATATTTT.

This chain uses TRBV15 with TRBJ2-5; 9 nucleotides align to TRBD1. The CDR3 contains 16 residues. The V segment lost 3 bases and the J segment 4 bases; nucleotides outside the gene matches: 9. Germline CDR1 and CDR2: LNHNV and YYDKDF (reference sequence). The CDR3 DNA reads TGTGCCACCAGCAGCTTCACAGGGGGCGAGGGAGAGACCCAGTACTTC. Protein: CATSSFTGGEGETQYF.

The rearrangement joins TRBV14 to TRBJ2-2; 14 bases agree with TRBD2. CDR3 length: 15 amino acids. V was pared by 3 bases and J by 10 bases, with 4 bases of the junction left unmatched. The V gene's germline CDR1 is SGHDN and CDR2 FVKESK. The CDR3 is CASSQPGLAGAELFF. As DNA, the CDR3 is TGTGCCAGCAGCCAGCCGGGACTAGCGGGGGCGGAGCTGTTTTTT. The complete variable domain, with remaining parts taken from reference TRBV14 and TRBJ2-2, reads EAGVTQFPSHSVIEKGQTVTLRCDPISGHDNLYWYRRVMGKEIKFLLHFVKESKQDESGMPNNRFLAERTGGTYSTLKVQPAELEDSGVYFCASSQPGLAGAELFFGEGSRLTVL.

J is TRBJ2-4 and V is TRBV28, with D possibly being TRBD2 (5 bases). Germline V gene lookup returns CDR1 MDHEN and CDR2 SYDVKM. The CDR3 totals 14 residues. V lost 7 bases and J 0 bases, leaving 10 bases between the germline ends. The CDR3 coding sequence is TGTGCCAGCATACCCGGACTAGCCAAAAACATTCAGTACTTC. Translated: CASIPGLAKNIQYF.

The rearrangement links TRBV28 to TRBJ1-2, with 7 positions matching TRBD1. CDR3 length equals 14 residues. Germline CDR1 and CDR2: MDHEN and SYDVKM. The junction had 7 bases not matched to a gene; V was cut back by 4 bases and J by 5 bases. CDR3 coding DNA: TGTGCCAGCAGTTCCGGGACAGATTTATATGGCTACACCTTC. Encoded protein: CASSSGTDLYGYTF.

CDR3 nucleotide sequence: TGCGCCAGCAGCCCGGGCGGGAGGGCCGCCGAGCAGTACTTC. It is translated as CASSPGGRAAEQYF. The chain recombines TRBV5-1 with TRBJ2-7; TRBD2 matches at 9 bases. This CDR3 contains 14 residues. Germline loops: CDR1 SGHRS, CDR2 YFSETQ. Losses at the gene ends were 4 bases for V and 6 bases for J; bases not matched to a gene: 8.

The chain has TRBV12-3 or TRBV12-4 and TRBJ2-7; D is possibly TRBD1 (6 bases). CDR3 length: 13 amino acids. V lost 1 base to trimming and J lost 6 bases, with 10 bases between them. This chain's CDR3 is CASSLGPRGEQYF. CDR3 sequence (DNA): TGTGCCAGCAGTTTAGGCCCCAGGGGCGAGCAGTACTTC.

This chain uses TRBV7-9 with TRBJ2-1; 8 nucleotides line up with TRBD1. Per germline, CDR1 SEHNR and CDR2 FQNEAQ (reference sequence). The CDR3 loop spans 16 amino acids. V shed 7 bases, J shed 3 bases, and the junction held 11 bases outside the gene matches. The CDR3 sequence is CASTLSGQGYYNEQFF. DNA for the CDR3: TGTGCCAGCACCCTATCCGGACAGGGATACTACAATGAGCAGTTCTTC.

The genes are TRBV10-2 and TRBJ2-1, with TRBD1 as a possible D gene (7 bases). This CDR3 has 18 residues. V was trimmed by 0 bases and J by 4 bases, leaving 19 bases between them. Germline loops: CDR1 WSHSY, CDR2 SAAADI. The CDR3 reads CASSESVRETGLYNEQFF. As DNA, the CDR3 is TGCGCCAGCAGTGAGTCCGTCCGGGAGACAGGGTTGTACAATGAGCAGTTCTTC.

This clone was observed a single time. V and J are TRBV28 and TRBJ1-5, with 7 bases fitting TRBD1. With 6 bases clipped from V and 3 bases from J, the junction kept 5 bases outside the gene matches. The length of the CDR3 is 14 residues. Germline V gene sequence: CDR1 MDHEN, CDR2 SYDVKM. Here the CDR3 reads CASRRDSFNQPQHF. The DNA of the CDR3 is TGTGCCAGCAGACGGGACAGCTTCAATCAGCCCCAGCATTTT. The variable domain in full, with the rest retrieved from reference TRBV28 and TRBJ1-5, is DVKVTQSSRYLVKRTGEKVFLECVQDMDHENMFWYRQDPGLGLRLIYFSYDVKMKEKGDIPEGYSVSREKKERFSLILESASTNQTSMYLCASRRDSFNQPQHFGDGTRLSIL.

This clone was counted a few times. This chain joins TRBV6-5 and TRBJ1-1; D is possibly TRBD1 (5 bases). CDR1 and CDR2 (germline): MNHEY, SVGAGI. Trimming pared 6 bases from V and 5 bases from J, leaving 16 bases between. The length of the CDR3 is 14 residues. CDR3 in DNA: TGTGCCAGCAGGGCCGGCCAGGGTTGGACTGAAGCTTTCTTT. Translation: CASRAGQGWTEAFF.